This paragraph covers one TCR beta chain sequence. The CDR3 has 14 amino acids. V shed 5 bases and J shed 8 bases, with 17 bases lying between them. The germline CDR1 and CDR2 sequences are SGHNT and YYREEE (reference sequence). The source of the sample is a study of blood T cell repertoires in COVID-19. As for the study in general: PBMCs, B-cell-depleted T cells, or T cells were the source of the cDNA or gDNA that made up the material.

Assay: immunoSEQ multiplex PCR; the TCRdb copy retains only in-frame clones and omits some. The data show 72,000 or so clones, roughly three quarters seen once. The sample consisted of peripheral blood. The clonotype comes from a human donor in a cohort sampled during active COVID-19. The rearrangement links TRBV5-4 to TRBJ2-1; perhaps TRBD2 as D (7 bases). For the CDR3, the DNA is TGTGCCAGCAGAGGGGCAGGGAGGGGGGATGAGCAGTTCTTC. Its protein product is CASRGAGRGDEQFF.